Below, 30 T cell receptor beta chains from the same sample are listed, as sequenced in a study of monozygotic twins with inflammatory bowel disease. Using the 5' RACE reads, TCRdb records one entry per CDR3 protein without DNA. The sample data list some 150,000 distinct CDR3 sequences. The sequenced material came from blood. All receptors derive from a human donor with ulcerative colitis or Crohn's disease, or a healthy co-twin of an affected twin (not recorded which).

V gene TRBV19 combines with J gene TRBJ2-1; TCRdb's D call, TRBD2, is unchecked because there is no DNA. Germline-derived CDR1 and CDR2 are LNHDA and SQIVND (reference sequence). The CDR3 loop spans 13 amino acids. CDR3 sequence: CASRTLAGAEQFF.

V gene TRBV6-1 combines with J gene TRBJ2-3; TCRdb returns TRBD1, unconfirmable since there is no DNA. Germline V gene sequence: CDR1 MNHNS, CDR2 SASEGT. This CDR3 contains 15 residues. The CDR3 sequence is CATFDWGDSTDTQYF.

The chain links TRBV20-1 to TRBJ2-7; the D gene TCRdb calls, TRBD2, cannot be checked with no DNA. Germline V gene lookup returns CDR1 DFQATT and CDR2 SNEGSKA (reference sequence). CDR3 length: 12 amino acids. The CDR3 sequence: CSVSTGVYEQYF.

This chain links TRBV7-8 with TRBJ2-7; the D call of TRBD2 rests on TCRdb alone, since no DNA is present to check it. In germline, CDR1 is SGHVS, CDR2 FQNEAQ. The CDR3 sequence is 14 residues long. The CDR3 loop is CASSLLAGERGQYF.

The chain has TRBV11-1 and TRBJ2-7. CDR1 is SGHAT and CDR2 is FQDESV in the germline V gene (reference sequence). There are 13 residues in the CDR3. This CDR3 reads CASMDRGSYEQYF.

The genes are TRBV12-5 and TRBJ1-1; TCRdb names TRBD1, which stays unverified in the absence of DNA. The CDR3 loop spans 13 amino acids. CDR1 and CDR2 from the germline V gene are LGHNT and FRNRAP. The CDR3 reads CASGLQGNTEAFF.

Here the CDR3 reads CASFLTGPQETQYF. This chain connects TRBV7-9 to TRBJ2-5; TCRdb reports TRBD2, a call that lacks DNA to check it against. The germline V gene has CDR1 SEHNR and CDR2 FQNEAQ (reference sequence). The CDR3 spans 14 residues.

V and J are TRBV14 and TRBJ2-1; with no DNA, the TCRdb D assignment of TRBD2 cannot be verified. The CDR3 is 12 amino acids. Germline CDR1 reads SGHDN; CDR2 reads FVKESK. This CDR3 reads CASSPKGTRKFF.

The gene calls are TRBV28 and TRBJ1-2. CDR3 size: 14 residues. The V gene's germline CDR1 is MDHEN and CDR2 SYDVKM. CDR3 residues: CASSLEAEVYGYTF.

The CDR3 spells CASSLPLGGSDQAFF. The chain carries TRBV5-1 and TRBJ1-1; TCRdb selects TRBD1, and the lack of DNA leaves this call unchecked. CDR3 length: 15 amino acids. Germline V gives CDR1 SGHRS, CDR2 YFSETQ.

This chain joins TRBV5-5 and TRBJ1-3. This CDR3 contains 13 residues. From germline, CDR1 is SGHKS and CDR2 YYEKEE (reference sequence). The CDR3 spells CASSLTPGNTIYF.

CDR3 in amino acids: CASSLGARQGGGYTF. This chain connects TRBV7-9 to TRBJ1-2; the TRBD1 assignment by TCRdb is unverifiable without DNA. The length of the CDR3 is 15 residues. The V gene's germline CDR1 is SEHNR and CDR2 FQNEAQ (reference sequence).

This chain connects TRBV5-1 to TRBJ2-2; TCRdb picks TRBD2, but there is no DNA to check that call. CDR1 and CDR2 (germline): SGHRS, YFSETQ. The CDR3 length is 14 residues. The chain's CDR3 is CASSLGTTTGELFF.

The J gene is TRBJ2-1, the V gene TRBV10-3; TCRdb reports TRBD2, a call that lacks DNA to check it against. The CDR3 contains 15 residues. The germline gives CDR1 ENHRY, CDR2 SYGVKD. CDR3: CAISETPSGRHEQFF.

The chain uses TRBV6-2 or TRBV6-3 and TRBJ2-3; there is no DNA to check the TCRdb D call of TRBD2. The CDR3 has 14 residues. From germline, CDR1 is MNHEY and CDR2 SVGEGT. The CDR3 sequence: CASSYSKRTDTQYF.

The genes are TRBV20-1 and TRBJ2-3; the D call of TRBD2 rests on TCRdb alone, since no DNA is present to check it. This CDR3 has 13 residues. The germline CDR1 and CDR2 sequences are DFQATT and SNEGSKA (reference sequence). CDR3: CSLLAGGTDTQYF.

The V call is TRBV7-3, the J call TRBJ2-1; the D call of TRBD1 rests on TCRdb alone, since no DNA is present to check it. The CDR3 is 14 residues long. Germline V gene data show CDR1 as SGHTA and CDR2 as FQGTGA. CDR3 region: CASSLKWRDNEQFF.

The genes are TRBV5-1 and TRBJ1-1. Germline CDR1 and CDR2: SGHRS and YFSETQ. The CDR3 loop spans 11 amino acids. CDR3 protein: CASSLVGEAFF. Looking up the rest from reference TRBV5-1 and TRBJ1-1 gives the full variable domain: KAGVTQTPRYLIKTRGQQVTLSCSPISGHRSVSWYQQTPGQGLQFLFEYFSETQRNKGNFPGRFSGRQFSNSRSEMNVSTLELGDSALYLCASSLVGEAFFGQGTRLTVV.

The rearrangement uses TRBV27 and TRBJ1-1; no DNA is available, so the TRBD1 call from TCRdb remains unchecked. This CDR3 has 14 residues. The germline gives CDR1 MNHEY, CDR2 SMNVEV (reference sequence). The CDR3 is CASSPATGVTEAFF.

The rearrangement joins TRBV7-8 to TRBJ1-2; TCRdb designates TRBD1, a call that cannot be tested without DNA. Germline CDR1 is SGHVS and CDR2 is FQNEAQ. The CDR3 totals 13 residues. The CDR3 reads CASSLTGTNGYTF.

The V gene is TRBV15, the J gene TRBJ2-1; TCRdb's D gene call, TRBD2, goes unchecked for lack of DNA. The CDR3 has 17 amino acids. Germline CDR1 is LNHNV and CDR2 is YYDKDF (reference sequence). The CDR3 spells CATSRGMTGVVKNEQFF.

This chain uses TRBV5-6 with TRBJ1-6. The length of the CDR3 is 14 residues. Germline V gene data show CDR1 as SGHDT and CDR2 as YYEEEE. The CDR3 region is CASSRDTTDSPLHF.

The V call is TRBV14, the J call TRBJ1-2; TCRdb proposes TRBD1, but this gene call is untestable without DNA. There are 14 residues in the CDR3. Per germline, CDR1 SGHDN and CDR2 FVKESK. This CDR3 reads CASSQVRGAGGYTF.

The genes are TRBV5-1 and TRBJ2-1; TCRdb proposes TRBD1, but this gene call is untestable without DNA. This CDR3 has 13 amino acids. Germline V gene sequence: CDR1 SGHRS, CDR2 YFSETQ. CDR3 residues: CASRVQGSNEQFF.

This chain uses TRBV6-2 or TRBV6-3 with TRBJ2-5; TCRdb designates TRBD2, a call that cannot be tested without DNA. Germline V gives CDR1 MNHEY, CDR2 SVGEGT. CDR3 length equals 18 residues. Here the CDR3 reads CASSYPGLAGVPQETQYF.

CDR3: CASSPVGGRYEQYF. The V and J genes are TRBV7-2 and TRBJ2-7; the TRBD2 assignment by TCRdb is unverifiable without DNA. Germline V gene data show CDR1 as SGHTA and CDR2 as FQGNSA. This CDR3 spans 14 amino acids.

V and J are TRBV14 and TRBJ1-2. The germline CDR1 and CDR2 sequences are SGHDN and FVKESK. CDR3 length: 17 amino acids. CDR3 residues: CASSRNLRALPNYGYTF.

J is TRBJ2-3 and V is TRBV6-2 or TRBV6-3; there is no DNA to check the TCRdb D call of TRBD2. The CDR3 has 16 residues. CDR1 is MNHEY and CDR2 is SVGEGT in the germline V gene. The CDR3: CASFGRTINLIDTQYF.

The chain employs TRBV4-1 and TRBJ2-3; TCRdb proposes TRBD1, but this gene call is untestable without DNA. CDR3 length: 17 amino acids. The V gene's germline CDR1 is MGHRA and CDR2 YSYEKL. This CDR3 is CASSQIRGRGQTDTQYF.

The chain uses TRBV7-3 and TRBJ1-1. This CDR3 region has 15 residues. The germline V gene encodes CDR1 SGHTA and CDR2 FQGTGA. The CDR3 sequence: CASSSLGRGNTEAFF.